The 25 T cell receptor beta chains in this list originate from one sample, sequenced in a study of T cells in localized non-small cell lung cancer. Libraries were prepared by immunoSEQ multiplex PCR; TCRdb keeps only in-frame clonotypes and omits some of them. The sample carries approximately 72,000 clones, about four fifths recorded once. Sequenced material: peripheral blood, taken before any cancer treatment. The receptor set was obtained from a female donor aged 60 or older with stage I lung adenocarcinoma.

The chain recombines TRBV18 with TRBJ2-5; TRBD1 matches at 7 bases. The CDR3 extends over 14 amino acids. The V gene end was trimmed by 4 bases and the J gene end by 5 bases; junction bases not matched to a gene: 7. Per the germline V gene, CDR1 is KGHSH and CDR2 is LQKENI. DNA of the CDR3: TGTGCCAGCTCACAAAACAGGGGATTGGAGACCCAGTACTTC. Its protein is CASSQNRGLETQYF.

The CDR3 loop reads CASSSGGITDTQYF. CDR3 DNA sequence: TGTGCCAGCAGTTCAGGGGGCATTACAGATACGCAGTATTTT. This chain uses TRBV6-1 with TRBJ2-3; 8 nucleotides agree with TRBD1. The CDR3 sequence is 14 residues long. V gave up 5 bases and J gave up 3 bases; unmatched junction bases: 4. Germline V CDR1 and CDR2: MNHNS, SASEGT.

The chain uses TRBV6-5 and TRBJ2-1; D is possibly TRBD1 or TRBD2 (5 bases each). CDR3 size: 12 residues. Germline V gene lookup returns CDR1 MNHEY and CDR2 SVGAGI. V dropped 6 bases and J dropped 6 bases, with 9 bases sitting between them. The CDR3 region is CASSRAGNEQFF. The DNA of the CDR3 is TGTGCCAGCAGCAGGGCGGGCAATGAGCAGTTCTTC.

The chain employs TRBV11-2 and TRBJ2-5; 9 bases agree with TRBD2. The DNA end favors TRBJ2-7, so the J call may be wrong. The germline gives CDR1 SGHAT, CDR2 FQNNGV. The CDR3 extends over 16 amino acids. CDR3 in amino acids: CASSFPSAGGTYEQYF. The CDR3 DNA reads TGTGCCAGCAGCTTCCCTTCAGCGGGGGGTACCTACGAGCAGTACTTC.

The rearrangement uses TRBV28 and TRBJ2-7, with 10 bases lining up with TRBD2. Germline V gene lookup returns CDR1 MDHEN and CDR2 SYDVKM. The J segment lost 5 bases and the V segment lost 6 bases, leaving 13 bases of the junction unmatched. The CDR3 is 16 amino acids. The CDR3 DNA reads as TGTGCCAGCAGCCCCGCCGATACTAGCGGGGAGAACGAGCAGTACTTC. Its protein product is CASSPADTSGENEQYF.

This clone came up once. The chain is built from TRBV9 and TRBJ1-2; D uncertain. Germline lookup yields CDR1 SGDLS and CDR2 YYNGEE. CDR3 length: 14 residues. With 0 bases removed from V and 4 bases from J, the gap between germline ends came to 10 bases. CDR3 nucleotide sequence: TGTGCCAGCAGCGTAGGCCGTCAGTCCTATGGCTACACCTTC. Translating it yields CASSVGRQSYGYTF.

This rearrangement joins TRBV19 to TRBJ2-5; TRBD2 matches 8 bases. V lost 8 bases and J lost 4; bases outside the gene matches: 15. Germline assignment: CDR1 LNHDA and CDR2 SQIVND (reference sequence). The CDR3 consists of 16 residues. CDR3 DNA: TGTGCCAGTGGTCTCGGCGGGAGGCGTTCACGAGAGACCCAGTACTTC. This sequence encodes CASGLGGRRSRETQYF. Full variable domain (outside the CDR3, taken from reference TRBV19 and TRBJ2-5): DGGITQSPKYLFRKEGQNVTLSCEQNLNHDAMYWYRQDPGQGLRLIYYSQIVNDFQKGDIAEGYSVSREKKESFPLTVTSAQKNPTAFYLCASGLGGRRSRETQYFGPGTRLLVL.

This clone has a single count. The rearrangement uses TRBV6-6 and TRBJ1-6; 8 positions match TRBD1. V gave up 6 bases and J gave up 5 bases; unmatched junction bases: 9. CDR3 size: 16 residues. The germline V gene encodes CDR1 MNHNY and CDR2 SVGAGI (reference sequence). The CDR3 bases are TGTGCCAGCAGCTATACAGGGACAGGCGATAATTCACCCCTCCACTTT. This translates into CASSYTGTGDNSPLHF.

The rearrangement uses TRBV11-2 and TRBJ2-2; TRBD1 is a possible D gene (5 bases). CDR3 length: 17 residues. V gave up 5 bases and J gave up 4 bases, with 20 bases separating them. Germline V gene data show CDR1 as SGHAT and CDR2 as FQNNGV. The CDR3 loop reads CASSPRAKESFTGELFF. The CDR3 nucleotides are TGTGCCAGCAGCCCCAGGGCCAAGGAATCCTTCACCGGGGAGCTGTTTTTT.

The chain combines TRBV11-2 with TRBJ2-7; unclear D gene. Trimming took off 6 bases at V and 2 bases at J, with 17 bases between the two ends. The CDR3 is 15 amino acids. Looked up from germline, CDR1 is SGHAT and CDR2 is FQNNGV. The CDR3 bases are TGTGCCAGCAGAAGGTCCCGAGACATTACCTACGAGCAGTACTTC. Protein sequence: CASRRSRDITYEQYF. Looking up the rest from reference TRBV11-2 and TRBJ2-7 gives the full variable domain: EAGVAQSPRYKIIEKRQSVAFWCNPISGHATLYWYQQILGQGPKLLIQFQNNGVVDDSQLPKDRFSAERLKGVDSTLKIQPAKLEDSAVYLCASRRSRDITYEQYFGPGTRLTVT.

This chain uses TRBV6-4 with TRBJ1-1; D gene unclear. Trimming shortened V by 4 bases and J by 4 bases, and 10 bases separated the two germline ends. This CDR3 comprises 13 residues. Germline V gene data show CDR1 as MRHNA and CDR2 as SNTAGT. The chain's CDR3 is CASSAKGSTEAFF. The CDR3 DNA sequence: TGTGCCAGCAGTGCCAAGGGTTCCACTGAAGCTTTCTTT.

The CDR3: CASSAYRENTEAFF. CDR3 DNA: TGTGCCAGCAGCGCCTACAGGGAGAACACTGAAGCTTTCTTT. This chain connects TRBV7-9 to TRBJ1-1, with TRBD1 as a possible D gene (6 bases). The CDR3 is 14 residues long. Germline values: CDR1 SEHNR, CDR2 FQNEAQ (reference sequence). The V gene lost 5 bases and the J gene lost 1 base, with 11 bases spanning the gap.

A single count supports this clone. The genes are TRBV5-4 and TRBJ2-5; D could derive from TRBD1 or TRBD2 (6 bases each). CDR1 SGHNT and CDR2 YYREEE come from the germline V gene (reference sequence). This CDR3 has 14 residues. V was shortened by 4 bases and J by 5 bases, with 15 bases between the two germline ends. The chain's CDR3 is CASSQNGGRETQYF. CDR3 nucleotides: TGTGCCAGCAGCCAGAATGGGGGGCGGGAGACCCAGTACTTC.

The chain joins TRBV4-2 to TRBJ2-7; D gene ambiguous. Germline V gives CDR1 LGHNA, CDR2 YNFKEQ. This CDR3 contains 14 residues. The germline V and J ends were trimmed by 4 bases and 2 bases, with 12 bases remaining between them. CDR3 region: CASSPARKTYEQYF. For the CDR3, the DNA is TGTGCCAGCAGCCCGGCCAGGAAAACCTACGAGCAGTACTTC.

The chain recombines TRBV5-5 with TRBJ2-4; tentatively, D is TRBD2 (6 bases). The CDR3 is 17 amino acids. Looked up from germline, CDR1 is SGHKS and CDR2 is YYEKEE (reference sequence). V was pared by 4 bases and J by 1 base, with 18 bases between. CDR3 sequence: CASSTGSIGGAKNIQYF. The CDR3 coding sequence is TGTGCCAGCAGCACTGGCAGCATTGGAGGGGCCAAAAACATTCAGTACTTC.

The chain links TRBV9 to TRBJ1-2; TRBD1 aligns across 8 bases. In germline, CDR1 is SGDLS, CDR2 YYNGEE. This CDR3 is 16 amino acids long. The J segment lost 4 bases and the V segment lost 0 bases, leaving 8 bases of the junction unmatched. In DNA form, the CDR3 reads TGTGCCAGCAGCGTAGGCCGGGACAGGTCCCTCTATGGCTACACCTTC. It encodes CASSVGRDRSLYGYTF.

The chain uses TRBV14 and TRBJ2-3; TRBD2 agrees at 7 bases. The V segment lost 4 bases and the J segment 2 bases; nucleotides outside the gene matches: 9. This CDR3 contains 16 residues. Germline V lookup: CDR1 SGHDN, CDR2 FVKESK. The CDR3 loop reads CASSPYMGLPTDTQYF. CDR3 nucleotide sequence: TGTGCCAGCAGCCCATACATGGGACTACCCACAGATACGCAGTATTTT.

The chain has TRBV29-1 and TRBJ1-1, with D uncertain. The CDR3 consists of 13 residues. CDR1 and CDR2 from the germline V gene are SQVTM and ANQGSEA. V was trimmed by 6 bases and J by 11 bases, leaving 22 bases between them. The CDR3 region has the DNA TGCAGCGTCTCCGACCAAGGGATTGGGATTGCTTTCTTT. This translates into CSVSDQGIGIAFF. The full variable domain, in which reference TRBV29-1 and TRBJ1-1 provide the parts outside the CDR3, is SAVISQKPSRDICQRGTSLTIQCQVDSQVTMMFWYRQQPGQSLTLIATANQGSEATYESGFVIDKFPISRPNLTFSTLTVSNMSPEDSSIYLCSVSDQGIGIAFFGQGTRLTVV.

This clone was seen just once. The chain joins TRBV6-1 to TRBJ2-7; perhaps TRBD1 as D (6 bases). V was shortened by 5 bases and J by 3 bases, with 11 bases between the two germline ends. This CDR3 has 13 amino acids. The germline V gene encodes CDR1 MNHNS and CDR2 SASEGT. The CDR3 DNA is TGTGCCAGCAGTACCGGGACAAACTACGAGCAGTACTTC. Residues: CASSTGTNYEQYF.

This chain uses TRBV28 with TRBJ2-7, with 9 positions matching TRBD1. This CDR3 is 14 amino acids long. The ends lost 6 bases at V and 5 bases at J; junction bases unmatched: 8. CDR1 and CDR2 (germline): MDHEN, SYDVKM. Here the CDR3 DNA reads TGTGCCAGCAGGGCCGGGACAGGGTGGAACGAGCAGTACTTC. Translated: CASRAGTGWNEQYF.

This clone showed up just once. This rearrangement joins TRBV10-3 to TRBJ2-5; D remains unclear. This CDR3 comprises 12 residues. The V gene's germline CDR1 is ENHRY and CDR2 SYGVKD. Trimming left V 3 bases short and J 5 bases short, with 7 bases between. The CDR3 loop is CAISDFSETQYF. CDR3 bases: TGTGCCATCAGTGATTTCTCGGAGACCCAGTACTTC.

The V gene is TRBV13, the J gene TRBJ2-1; tentative D call: TRBD1 (5 bases). The V and J ends lost 4 bases and 4 bases respectively, with 14 bases between them. Germline V lookup: CDR1 PRHDT, CDR2 FYEKMQ (reference sequence). The CDR3 is 15 amino acids. The CDR3 nucleotides read TGTGCCAGCAGCTCCGAGACAGAGGTGTACAATGAGCAGTTCTTC. Its protein product is CASSSETEVYNEQFF.

Of note for this clone: Germline and junction disagree at one end, which may indicate a read error. CDR3 sequence: CSARGASTGF. The CDR3 region has the DNA TGCAGTGCTAGAGGGGCTTCGACAGGATTT. The rearrangement links TRBV20-1 to TRBJ2-3; tentatively, D is TRBD1 (6 bases). The CDR3 consists of 10 residues. CDR1 and CDR2 from the germline V gene are DFQATT and SNEGSKA (reference sequence).

The chain couples TRBV7-8 to TRBJ1-4, with D perhaps TRBD1 (5 bases). Germline CDR1 is SGHVS and CDR2 is FQNEAQ. Trimming removed 1 base at V and 5 bases at J, with 8 bases between. The CDR3 consists of 14 residues. Here the CDR3 DNA reads TGTGCCAGCAGCTTAGAGTGGGGGAATGAAAAACTGTTTTTT. This codes for CASSLEWGNEKLFF.

The rearrangement joins TRBV6-5 to TRBJ2-7; D is unresolved. Germline values: CDR1 MNHEY, CDR2 SVGAGI. Trimming stripped 6 bases from V and 3 bases from J, with 6 bases between. The CDR3 length is 11 residues. The CDR3 DNA follows: TGTGCCAGCAGAAGACACTACGAGCAGTACTTC. It encodes CASRRHYEQYF.